This is a list of T cell receptor beta chains from one sample in a study of blood T cell repertoires in COVID-19. Clones were read by immunoSEQ multiplex PCR, and TCRdb kept only the in-frame ones, dropping some. This sample has 140,000 or so clones; around 84% occur once, and the top ten carry roughly 2.6%. Material for sequencing was peripheral blood. These receptors were taken from a human donor with acute or convalescent COVID-19. The donor label of this sample is uncertain. The conserved cysteine and the conserved F or W are not part of the CDR3 here.

TRBV11-2	TRBJ1-1	ASSLGAGGNTEAF
TRBV25-1	TRBJ1-2	AASSDRDRVSGYT
TRBV20-1	TRBJ2-3	SASYRTGADTQY
TRBV6-2/TRBV6-3	TRBJ1-4	ASSYNPTETLATNEKLF
TRBV21-1	TRBJ2-3	ASSSHPPSGQKINTDTQY
TRBV3-1/TRBV3-2	TRBJ1-4	ASSVRLPATNEKLF
TRBV11-2	TRBJ1-2	ASSLSTGVYGYT
TRBV11-3	TRBJ1-3	ASSGGTASGNTIY
TRBV2	TRBJ1-1	ASPGYTEAF
TRBV6-6	TRBJ1-5	ASSFLNQPQH
TRBV6-1	TRBJ1-5	ASSETQGGNQPQH
TRBV7-9	TRBJ1-3	ASSLGRAGNTIY
TRBV7-2	TRBJ1-4	ASRGVGSGLF
TRBV9	TRBJ2-2	ASSALTSGANTGELF
TRBV9	TRBJ2-2	ASSVDREKNGELF
TRBV14	TRBJ1-1	ASSSRTVNTEAF
TRBV10-3	TRBJ2-1	ATRSGGVGNEQF
TRBV2	TRBJ2-2	ASTTGWNTGELF
TRBV9	TRBJ2-2	ASSVVATTGELF
TRBV30	TRBJ2-4	AWIPLAKNIQY
TRBV9	TRBJ2-1	ASSVEEWGLNEQF
TRBV27	TRBJ2-5	ASSFQGRAQETQY
TRBV7-6	TRBJ1-6	ASSLETSGVGVPYNSPLH
TRBV12-3/TRBV12-4	TRBJ2-1	ATDSGSYNEQF
TRBV5-1	TRBJ1-1	ASSWRTGDTEAF
TRBV12-3/TRBV12-4	TRBJ1-2	ASLLQGSGGYT
TRBV25-1	TRBJ1-2	ASSRAGAYGYT
TRBV12-5	TRBJ1-2	ASGPGQGYGYT
TRBV28	TRBJ1-2	ASSLKGGYGYT